This TCR beta chain stems from a study of early T cells in non-severe SARS-CoV-2 infection. The V end lost 3 bases, the J end lost 5 bases, and 8 bases lay between the germline ends. Germline lookup yields CDR1 MNHNY and CDR2 SVGAGI (reference sequence). CDR3 size: 13 residues. TCRdb passed the 5' RACE reads through MiXCR, listing each CDR3 protein once. The table has about 83,000 distinct CDR3 sequences, under 11% seen once; the top ten hold over 7%. This receptor was obtained from an adult who was a healthcare worker with PCR-confirmed SARS-CoV-2 infection or an uninfected control (not recorded which). This material consisted of whole blood, taken at baseline. The rearrangement uses TRBV6-6 and TRBJ1-5; D remains unclear. The CDR3 bases are TGTGCCAGCAGTTATTCGTTGGATCAGCCCCAGCATTTT. Its translation: CASSYSLDQPQHF.